This T cell receptor beta chain appears in the sequencing data of a study of T cell changes during pregnancy in multiple sclerosis. Only in-frame clones appear in the TCRdb table, and some are missing; sequencing was by immunoSEQ multiplex PCR. The data contain roughly 40,000 clones, around nine tenths of them singletons. CDR3 length: 17 amino acids. V shed 2 bases, J shed 8 bases, and the junction held 11 bases outside the gene matches. Germline V CDR1 and CDR2: MNHNS, SASEGT. The rearrangement links TRBV6-1 to TRBJ2-1, with 11 bases lining up with TRBD2. The material sequenced was CD4+ T cells from peripheral blood mononuclear cells, taken in the first trimester of pregnancy. The origin of this receptor is a female donor with multiple sclerosis, enrolled in a pregnancy study. Here the CDR3 DNA reads TGTGCCAGCAGTGAAATTGCTAGCGGGAGGCCGAAGGATGAGCAGTTCTTC. Translating gives CASSEIASGRPKDEQFF.